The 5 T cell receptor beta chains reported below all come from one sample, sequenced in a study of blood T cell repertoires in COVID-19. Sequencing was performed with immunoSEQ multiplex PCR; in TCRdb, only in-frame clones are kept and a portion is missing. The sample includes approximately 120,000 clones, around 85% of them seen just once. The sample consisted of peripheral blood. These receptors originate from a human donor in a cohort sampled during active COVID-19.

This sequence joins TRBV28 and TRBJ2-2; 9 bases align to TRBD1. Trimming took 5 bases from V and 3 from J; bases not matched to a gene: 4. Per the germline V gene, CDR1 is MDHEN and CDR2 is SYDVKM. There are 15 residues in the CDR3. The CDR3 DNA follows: TGTGCCAGCAGTCCTGACAGGGGGTACACCGGGGAGCTGTTTTTT. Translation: CASSPDRGYTGELFF. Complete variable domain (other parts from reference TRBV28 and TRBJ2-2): DVKVTQSSRYLVKRTGEKVFLECVQDMDHENMFWYRQDPGLGLRLIYFSYDVKMKEKGDIPEGYSVSREKKERFSLILESASTNQTSMYLCASSPDRGYTGELFFGEGSRLTVL.

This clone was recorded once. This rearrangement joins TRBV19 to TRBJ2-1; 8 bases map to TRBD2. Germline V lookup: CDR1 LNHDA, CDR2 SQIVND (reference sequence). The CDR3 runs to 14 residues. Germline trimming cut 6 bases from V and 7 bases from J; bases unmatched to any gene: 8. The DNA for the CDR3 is TGTGCCAGTAGCACGGGGGGGCCCAGGAATGAGCAGTTCTTC. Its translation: CASSTGGPRNEQFF.

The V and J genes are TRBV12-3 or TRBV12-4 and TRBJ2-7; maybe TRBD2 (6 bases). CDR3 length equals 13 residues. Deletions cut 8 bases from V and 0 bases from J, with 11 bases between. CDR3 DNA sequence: TGTGCCAGCGGGGGGTTCAGCTCCTACGAGCAGTACTTC. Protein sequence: CASGGFSSYEQYF.

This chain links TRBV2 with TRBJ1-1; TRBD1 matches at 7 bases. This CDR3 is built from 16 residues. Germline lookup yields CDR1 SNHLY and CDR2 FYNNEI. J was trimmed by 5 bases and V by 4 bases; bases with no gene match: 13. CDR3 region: CASSVDRTTWGTEAFF. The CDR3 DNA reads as TGTGCCAGCAGTGTGGACAGGACAACCTGGGGGACTGAAGCTTTCTTT.

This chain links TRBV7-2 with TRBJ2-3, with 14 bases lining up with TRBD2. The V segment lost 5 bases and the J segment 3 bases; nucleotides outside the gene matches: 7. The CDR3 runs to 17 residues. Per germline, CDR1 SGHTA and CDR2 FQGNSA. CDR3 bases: TGTGCCAGCAGCCTCGTGGGACTAGCGGGGGTGACAGATACGCAGTATTTT. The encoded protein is CASSLVGLAGVTDTQYF.